The 17 T cell receptor beta chains below were found in one sample sequenced in a study of shared clonotypes between healthy human individuals. Assay: immunoSEQ multiplex PCR; the TCRdb copy retains only in-frame clones and omits some. The sample gives 1,500,000 or so clones, 96% of which show up once; 1% to 1.5% is in the top ten. The sequenced material came from naive CD4+ T cells sorted from blood. Subset here: CD45RA+ positively selected. These receptors were collected from a man under 40 in good health.

The genes are TRBV9 and TRBJ2-7; TRBD1 matches at 7 bases. V gave up 3 bases and J gave up 3 bases; unmatched junction bases: 6. CDR1 and CDR2 from the germline V gene are SGDLS and YYNGEE. The CDR3 has 14 amino acids. CDR3 region: CASSARQGFYEQYF. The DNA of the CDR3 is TGTGCCAGCAGCGCCCGACAGGGTTTCTACGAGCAGTACTTC. The complete variable domain, with remaining parts taken from reference TRBV9 and TRBJ2-7, reads DSGVTQTPKHLITATGQRVTLRCSPRSGDLSVYWYQQSLDQGLQFLIQYYNGEERAKGNILERFSAQQFPDLHSELNLSSLELGDSALYFCASSARQGFYEQYFGPGTRLTVT.

V usage is TRBV7-9 and J usage is TRBJ1-1, with a weak D call TRBD1 (5 bases). V gave up 0 bases and J gave up 4 bases, with 9 bases separating them. Germline lookup yields CDR1 SEHNR and CDR2 FQNEAQ (reference sequence). This CDR3 comprises 14 residues. The CDR3 sequence: CASSLAAGSTEAFF. Written as DNA, the CDR3 is TGTGCCAGCAGCTTAGCGGCAGGGAGCACTGAAGCTTTCTTT.

In nucleotides, the CDR3 is TGTGCCATCAGTGAACAACTAGCGGGTCAGGGTGAGCAGTTCTTC. Protein product: CAISEQLAGQGEQFF. This sequence joins TRBV10-3 and TRBJ2-1; 9 positions match TRBD2. Germline V gives CDR1 ENHRY, CDR2 SYGVKD. Germline trimming cut 3 bases from V and 9 bases from J; bases unmatched to any gene: 9. This CDR3 has 15 residues.

The chain is built from TRBV10-3 and TRBJ2-3, with 8 bases that match TRBD2. The CDR3 totals 15 residues. Germline V gives CDR1 ENHRY, CDR2 SYGVKD. After removal of 8 bases from V and 6 bases from J, the junction contained 13 bases not matched to a gene. The CDR3 sequence is CAISGFSGSLDTQYF. The CDR3 DNA reads TGTGCCATCTCGGGGTTCAGCGGGAGCCTGGATACGCAGTATTTT.

This rearrangement joins TRBV27 to TRBJ2-1, with unresolved D. V was shortened by 8 bases and J by 6 bases, with 2 bases between the two germline ends. The CDR3 runs to 9 residues. Germline V gives CDR1 MNHEY, CDR2 SMNVEV (reference sequence). CDR3 coding DNA: TGTGCCAGCGCCAATGAGCAGTTCTTC. It is translated as CASANEQFF.

The chain recombines TRBV7-8 with TRBJ2-7; a possible D gene is TRBD1 (5 bases). Germline-derived CDR1 and CDR2 are SGHVS and FQNEAQ. The CDR3 has 15 residues. The germline V and J ends were trimmed by 1 base and 5 bases, with 15 bases remaining between them. As DNA, the CDR3 is TGTGCCAGCAGCTTAGACTTACCAGGGCTTAACGAGCAGTACTTC. It specifies CASSLDLPGLNEQYF.

The genes are TRBV30 and TRBJ2-2; no clear D. The ends were cut back, 2 bases at V and 3 bases at J, with 7 bases in the middle. The CDR3 contains 13 residues. Germline CDR1 is GTSNPN and CDR2 is SVGIG (reference sequence). In DNA form, the CDR3 reads TGTGCCTGGAGTCTAATCGACACCGGGGAGCTGTTTTTT. The encoded protein is CAWSLIDTGELFF.

Only a few counts were recorded for this clone. The chain couples TRBV29-1 to TRBJ2-5; D perhaps matches TRBD2 (6 bases). Germline CDR1 is SQVTM and CDR2 is ANQGSEA. Trimming took off 6 bases at V and 4 bases at J, with 12 bases between the two ends. The CDR3 is made up of 12 amino acids. The CDR3, as DNA: TGCAGCGTCCTACTAGCAGGAGAGACCCAGTACTTC. Translation gives CSVLLAGETQYF.

The chain is built from TRBV5-6 and TRBJ2-7, with no clear D. Germline V gene data show CDR1 as SGHDT and CDR2 as YYEEEE. The CDR3 length is 14 residues. Trimming took off 2 bases at V and 5 bases at J, with 14 bases between the two ends. The CDR3 sequence is CASSFNRLTHEQYF. CDR3 in DNA: TGTGCCAGCAGCTTTAATAGATTAACGCACGAGCAGTACTTC.

The sample holds one count of this clone. The gene calls are TRBV7-2 and TRBJ2-7; 8 positions match TRBD2. From germline, CDR1 is SGHTA and CDR2 FQGNSA. The CDR3 sequence is 17 residues long. V dropped 1 base and J dropped 3; count of bases not matched to a gene: 11. As DNA, the CDR3 is TGTGCCAGCAGCTTAGTGATCGGCGGGAGGTGGTACTACGAGCAGTACTTC. This codes for CASSLVIGGRWYYEQYF.

The DNA for the CDR3 is TGTGCCAGCAGCTCGCTAGCGGGAGGGCCGTACAATGAGCAGTTCTTC. The encoded protein is CASSSLAGGPYNEQFF. The V call is TRBV7-3, the J call TRBJ2-1, with TRBD2 matching over 12 bases. Germline loops: CDR1 SGHTA, CDR2 FQGTGA. The CDR3 contains 16 residues. V dropped 4 bases and J dropped 4; count of bases not matched to a gene: 5.

V usage is TRBV23-1 and J usage is TRBJ2-7; the match to TRBD2 covers 7 bases. TRBV23-1 is marked as an open reading frame, function uncertain. V shed 2 bases and J 2 bases; nucleotides not matched to a gene: 9. There are 16 residues in the CDR3. The CDR3 region has the DNA TGCGCCAGCAGTCAAGGGAATCGGGAGGTCCCCTACGAGCAGTACTTC. Protein: CASSQGNREVPYEQYF.

In the case of this clone: The sample contains more than one DNA sequence encoding this CDR3. The genes are TRBV5-1 and TRBJ2-1; D is unclear. The germline CDR1 and CDR2 sequences are SGHRS and YFSETQ. Trimming stripped 0 bases from V and 1 base from J, with 8 bases between. The length of the CDR3 is 15 residues. CDR3 nucleotide sequence: TGCGCCAGCAGCTTGGTCGGCCCTTCCTACAATGAGCAGTTCTTC. Residues: CASSLVGPSYNEQFF.

This chain uses TRBV5-1 with TRBJ2-2; no clear D gene. Trimming took off 5 bases at V and 6 bases at J, with 11 bases between the two ends. Germline V CDR1 and CDR2: SGHRS, YFSETQ. This CDR3 is built from 13 residues. The CDR3 loop is CASSRISAGELFF. In DNA form, the CDR3 reads TGCGCCAGCAGTAGAATATCGGCCGGGGAGCTGTTTTTT.

This clone was observed once. Here the CDR3 reads CASSLGTDYSYNEQFF. The CDR3, as DNA: TGTGCCAGCAGCTTAGGAACAGATTACTCCTACAATGAGCAGTTCTTC. The chain carries TRBV11-3 and TRBJ2-1, with D hard to call. Germline V gene sequence: CDR1 SGHNT, CDR2 YENEEA. The CDR3 covers 16 residues. Deletions cut 1 base from V and 0 bases from J, with 10 bases between.

This sequence joins TRBV5-4 and TRBJ1-1; D unclear. V lost 0 bases and J lost 0, with 12 bases in between. CDR1 is SGHNT, CDR2 YYREEE, per germline (reference sequence). The CDR3 has 16 amino acids. The CDR3 DNA is TGTGCCAGCAGCTTGGACTGGACGGTGATGAACACTGAAGCTTTCTTT. This encodes CASSLDWTVMNTEAFF.

The chain employs TRBV19 and TRBJ1-4; perhaps TRBD1 as D (5 bases). Per germline, CDR1 LNHDA and CDR2 SQIVND (reference sequence). This CDR3 is 14 amino acids long. The ends were cut back, 5 bases at V and 0 bases at J, with 7 bases in the middle. The CDR3 DNA is TGTGCCAGTAGTCAGGGTGCAACTAATGAAAAACTGTTTTTT. This translates into CASSQGATNEKLFF.